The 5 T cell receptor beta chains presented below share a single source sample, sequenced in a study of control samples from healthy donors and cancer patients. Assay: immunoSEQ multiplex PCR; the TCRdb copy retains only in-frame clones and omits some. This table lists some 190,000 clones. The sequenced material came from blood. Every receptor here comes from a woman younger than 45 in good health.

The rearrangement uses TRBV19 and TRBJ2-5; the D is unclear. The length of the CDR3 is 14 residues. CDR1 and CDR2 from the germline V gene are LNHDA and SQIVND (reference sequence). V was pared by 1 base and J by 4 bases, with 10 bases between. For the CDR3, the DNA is TGTGCCAGTAGTATAGGCCCAGTCCTAGAGACCCAGTACTTC. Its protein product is CASSIGPVLETQYF.

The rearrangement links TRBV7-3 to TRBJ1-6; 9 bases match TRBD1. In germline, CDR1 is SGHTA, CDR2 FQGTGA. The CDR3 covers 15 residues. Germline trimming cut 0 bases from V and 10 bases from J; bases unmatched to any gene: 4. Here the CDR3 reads CASSLTGTGNSPLHF. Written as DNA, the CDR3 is TGTGCCAGCAGCTTAACCGGGACAGGGAACTCACCCCTCCACTTT.

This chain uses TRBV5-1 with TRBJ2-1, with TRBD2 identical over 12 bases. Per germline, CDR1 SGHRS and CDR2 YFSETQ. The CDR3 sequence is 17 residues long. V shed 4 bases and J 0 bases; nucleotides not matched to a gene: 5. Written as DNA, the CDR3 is TGCGCCAGCAGCGAACCGGGACTAGCGGGCTCCTACAATGAGCAGTTCTTC. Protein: CASSEPGLAGSYNEQFF.

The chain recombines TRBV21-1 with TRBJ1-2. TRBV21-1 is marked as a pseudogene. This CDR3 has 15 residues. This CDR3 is CASSPLRRSNYGYTF. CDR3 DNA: TGTGCCAGCAGCCCCCTACGGCGGTCCAACTATGGCTACACCTTC.

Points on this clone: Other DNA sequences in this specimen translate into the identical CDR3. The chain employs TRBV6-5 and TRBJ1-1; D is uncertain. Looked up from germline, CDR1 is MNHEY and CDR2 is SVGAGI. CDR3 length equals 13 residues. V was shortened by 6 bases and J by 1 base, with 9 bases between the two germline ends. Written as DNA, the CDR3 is TGTGCCAGCAGGGCTACTGGGAACACTGAAGCTTTCTTT. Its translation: CASRATGNTEAFF.